The rows below give T cell receptor beta chains drawn from one sample of a study of T-cell reconstitution after alpha-beta-depleted transplantation in children. Each CDR3 protein is one row after TCRdb ran MiXCR on the PCR reads. Among 700,000 to 950,000 distinct CDR3 sequences, about 15% were seen once, and the ten largest hold approximately 5%. The starting material was PBMCs, mostly from graft donor cells, obtained 360 days after TCRalphabeta/CD19-depleted stem cell transplant. These receptors originate from a male patient younger than 18 who had a stem cell transplant for acute lymphoblastic leukemia, so the T cells may come from the graft donor. Each CDR3 is given with its conserved first and last residue. The D gene is left open where the match is weak. Part of the rows lack a size; the others show once, few, many or a class for expanded clones.

TRBJ2-5	.	TRBV5-1	TRBD2	CASSASLAGGRETQYF	TGCGCCAGCAGCGCCTCTCTAGCGGGAGGTCGCGAGACCCAGTACTTC
TRBJ1-1	few	TRBV5-5	.	CASSFKRLNTEAFF	TGTGCCAGCAGCTTCAAACGCTTGAACACTGAAGCTTTCTTT
TRBJ2-1	few	TRBV9	TRBD2	CASSVLSGGPNEQFF	TGTGCCAGCAGCGTGTTATCGGGAGGGCCGAATGAGCAGTTCTTC
TRBJ2-3	few	TRBV7-9	.	CASSPDLGDTQYF	TGTGCCAGCAGCCCGGACCTCGGAGATACGCAGTATTTT
TRBJ2-1	.	TRBV6-1	.	CASRDPSGGGFDNEQFF	TGTGCCAGCAGAGACCCTTCAGGCGGAGGTTTTGACAATGAGCAGTTCTTC
TRBJ2-3	few	TRBV5-5	TRBD1	CASLLTGGAYTQYF	TGTGCCAGCCTTCTGACAGGGGGCGCGTATACGCAGTATTTT
TRBJ2-1	few	TRBV5-6	TRBD2	CASSFLGRGRTNNEQFF	TGTGCCAGCAGCTTTTTAGGTCGCGGGAGGACCAACAATGAGCAGTTCTTC
TRBJ2-5	few	TRBV6-1	TRBD1	CASRGTGGGETQYF	TGTGCCAGCAGGGGGACAGGGGGAGGAGAGACCCAGTACTTC
TRBJ2-2	.	TRBV7-7	.	CASKPLEAGELFF	TGTGCCAGCAAGCCTTTAGAGGCCGGGGAGCTGTTTTTT
TRBJ2-7	.	TRBV9	TRBD2	CASSPRTSGSKAYEQYF	TGTGCCAGCAGCCCACGGACTAGCGGGAGTAAGGCCTACGAGCAGTACTTC